This T cell receptor beta chain was profiled in a study of OX40 agonist ivuxolimab in advanced cancers. Samples of blood were obtained at baseline, on cycle 4 day 1, and on cycle 7 day 1. With 6 bases removed from V and 3 bases from J, the gap between germline ends came to 17 bases. CDR3 length: 15 residues. Germline V gives CDR1 MDHEN, CDR2 SYDVKM. Measured with immunoSEQ multiplex PCR; TCRdb has only the in-frame clones, and not every one. The sample carries tens of thousands of clones, approximately 85% recorded once. The source material was CD4+ or CD8+ T cells sorted from blood, sampled in a trial of the OX40 agonist ivuxolimab. The chain is built from TRBV28 and TRBJ1-2; the D gene is possibly TRBD1 (5 bases). This sequence was found in an adult with an advanced solid tumor such as melanoma, head and neck, liver or kidney cancer. The CDR3 spells CASRDPGTAYYGYTF. For the CDR3, the DNA is TGTGCCAGCAGGGACCCCGGGACCGCGTACTATGGCTACACCTTC.